These 20 T cell receptor beta chains share one sample of origin, sequenced in a study of cytomegalovirus exposure and HLA in healthy donors listed by TCRdb under 2017. The library was produced with the immunoSEQ multiplex PCR assay. For the multiplex PCR, a mixture combining 60 forward primers for TCR Vbeta segments and 13 reverse primers for TCR Jbeta segments was used. Imported from immuneACCESS, the table was reduced by TCRdb to in-frame sequences with V and J called. These copies leave out some clones; in studies compared against another copy, an unresolved V gene accounts for under half, and the cause of the remainder is not known. The sample contains 170,000 or so clones, 80% of them found a single time. The top ten clonotypes cover approximately 6.8% of the sample. Sequences were obtained from PBMCs. The receptor set was obtained from a man younger than 45 in good health and CMV-seropositive.

Written as DNA, the CDR3 is TGTGCCAGCAGCGTGGCGGTAGATACGCAGTATTTT. As protein: CASSVAVDTQYF. This chain links TRBV9 with TRBJ2-3; no definite D call. The ends were cut back, 2 bases at V and 5 bases at J, with 6 bases in the middle. The CDR3 covers 12 residues. Germline CDR1 and CDR2: SGDLS and YYNGEE.

The chain has TRBV11-2 and TRBJ1-5, with a tentative D call TRBD1 (6 bases). Germline V lookup: CDR1 SGHAT, CDR2 FQNNGV. V was pared by 4 bases and J by 1 base, with 11 bases between. This CDR3 is 15 amino acids long. The CDR3 region has the DNA TGTGCCAGCAGCTACTCAGGGGAGAGCAATCAGCCCCAGCATTTT. Amino acid sequence: CASSYSGESNQPQHF.

This clone has more than one count but fewer than ten. The chain carries TRBV19 and TRBJ1-5, with D perhaps TRBD1 (6 bases). The CDR3 is 17 residues long. With 3 bases removed from V and 0 bases from J, the gap between germline ends came to 15 bases. CDR1 is LNHDA, CDR2 SQIVND, per germline (reference sequence). DNA of the CDR3: TGTGCCAGTAGTATTAGGTCAGGGGACTATAGCAATCAGCCCCAGCATTTT. It specifies CASSIRSGDYSNQPQHF.

V is TRBV6-6 and J is TRBJ2-2, with 8 bases matching TRBD2. In germline, CDR1 is MNHNY, CDR2 SVGAGI (reference sequence). J lost 0 bases, V lost 7 bases, and 7 bases had no gene match. The CDR3 totals 16 residues. In nucleotides, the CDR3 is TGTGCCAGCATAGGTGCGGGGGGCCCGAACACCGGGGAGCTGTTTTTT. Translation: CASIGAGGPNTGELFF.

This clone was recorded a few times. This chain links TRBV9 with TRBJ2-3; 8 bases are a match to TRBD2. Trimming at V came to 4 bases and at J to 0 bases, leaving 4 bases not matched to a gene. Germline V gene data show CDR1 as SGDLS and CDR2 as YYNGEE. The CDR3 totals 15 residues. For the CDR3, the DNA is TGTGCCAGCAGCTTTAGCGGGGCAAGCACAGATACGCAGTATTTT. This encodes CASSFSGASTDTQYF.

For this clone: The junction departs from germline at one end; a sequencing error may be responsible. The chain carries TRBV29-1 and TRBJ2-7; possibly TRBD1 for D (5 bases). CDR3 size: 11 residues. Looked up from germline, CDR1 is SQVTM and CDR2 is ANQGSEA. The CDR3 sequence: CVGQGVYEQYF. CDR3 nucleotide sequence: TGTGTGGGGCAAGGGGTGTACGAGCAGTACTTC.

The chain carries TRBV5-1 and TRBJ2-1, with TRBD2 matching 7 bases. The CDR3 length is 16 residues. The germline V gene encodes CDR1 SGHRS and CDR2 YFSETQ. V was clipped by 0 bases and J by 7 bases; unmatched bases: 10. CDR3: CASSLGLGLSPNEQFF. The DNA of the CDR3 is TGCGCCAGCAGCTTGGGCCTGGGACTATCGCCGAATGAGCAGTTCTTC.

This rearrangement joins TRBV5-4 to TRBJ1-2, with D unclear. CDR3 size: 14 residues. The germline V gene has CDR1 SGHNT and CDR2 YYREEE (reference sequence). With 3 bases removed from V and 8 bases from J, the gap between germline ends came to 17 bases. The chain's CDR3 is CASSSTVGILGYTF. The CDR3 nucleotides read TGTGCCAGCAGCTCGACCGTCGGGATTTTAGGCTACACCTTC.

This clone has only a few counts. The chain links TRBV6-1 to TRBJ1-1; 7 nucleotides match TRBD1. V was clipped by 0 bases and J by 4 bases; unmatched bases: 2. The CDR3 spans 14 residues. CDR1 is MNHNS, CDR2 SASEGT, per germline. The CDR3 loop reads CASSEATGPTEAFF. CDR3 coding DNA: TGTGCCAGCAGTGAAGCGACAGGGCCCACTGAAGCTTTCTTT.

The chain joins TRBV18 to TRBJ1-4; D gene ambiguous. CDR3 length: 11 amino acids. Trimming left V 3 bases short and J 7 bases short, with 3 bases between. The germline gives CDR1 KGHSH, CDR2 LQKENI. This chain's CDR3 is CASSPREKLFF. CDR3 nucleotide sequence: TGTGCCAGCTCACCGCGTGAAAAACTGTTTTTT.

The V call is TRBV6-4, the J call TRBJ1-2; D might be TRBD1 (6 bases). V gave up 2 bases and J gave up 7 bases, with 11 bases separating them. The CDR3 has 13 amino acids. From germline, CDR1 is MRHNA and CDR2 SNTAGT. CDR3 sequence: CASSDTGRGGYTF. CDR3 nucleotides: TGTGCCAGCAGTGACACAGGCAGGGGTGGCTACACCTTC.

This clone was counted only a few times. The chain couples TRBV7-9 to TRBJ2-7; TRBD2 matches at 7 bases. In germline, CDR1 is SEHNR, CDR2 FQNEAQ (reference sequence). The junction had 9 bases not matched to a gene; V was cut back by 5 bases and J by 5 bases. The CDR3 is 14 residues long. The chain's CDR3 is CASSRGLVYHEQYF. DNA for the CDR3: TGTGCCAGCAGCCGCGGACTAGTTTACCACGAGCAGTACTTC. The full variable domain, rest sourced from reference TRBV7-9 and TRBJ2-7, is DTGVSQNPRHKITKRGQNVTFRCDPISEHNRLYWYRQTLGQGPEFLTYFQNEAQLEKSRLLSDRFSAERPKGSFSTLEIQRTEQGDSAMYLCASSRGLVYHEQYFGPGTRLTVT.

J is TRBJ2-3 and V is TRBV7-9; TRBD1 aligns across 8 bases. In germline, CDR1 is SEHNR, CDR2 FQNEAQ (reference sequence). The J segment lost 2 bases and the V segment lost 4 bases, leaving 5 bases of the junction unmatched. The CDR3 sequence is 15 residues long. CDR3 sequence (DNA): TGTGCCAGCAGCTCGGGACAGGTGTCCACAGATACGCAGTATTTT. Translating it yields CASSSGQVSTDTQYF.

The chain has TRBV6-1 and TRBJ2-3; TRBD2 matches 9 bases. There are 14 residues in the CDR3. Germline V CDR1 and CDR2: MNHNS, SASEGT. V lost 5 bases to trimming and J lost 2 bases; unmatched junction nucleotides: 2. The CDR3 loop is CASSSGGPTDTQYF. The CDR3 DNA reads as TGTGCCAGCAGTAGCGGGGGGCCCACAGATACGCAGTATTTT.

This clone was detected only a few times. This rearrangement joins TRBV6-6 to TRBJ1-1; D is undetermined. Deletions cut 6 bases from V and 1 base from J, with 12 bases between. CDR3 length equals 14 residues. Germline V gene data show CDR1 as MNHNY and CDR2 as SVGAGI (reference sequence). The CDR3 is CASSHPTANTEAFF. The CDR3 DNA follows: TGTGCCAGCAGCCACCCCACAGCGAACACTGAAGCTTTCTTT.

The genes are TRBV7-8 and TRBJ1-2; D is unclear. CDR3 length: 16 amino acids. Per germline, CDR1 SGHVS and CDR2 FQNEAQ. Deletions cut 1 base from V and 4 bases from J, with 16 bases between. In nucleotides, the CDR3 is TGTGCCAGCAGCTTAGTAGGCGGGTCTCCTGGCTATGGCTACACCTTC. It is translated as CASSLVGGSPGYGYTF.

Concerning this clone itself: Other DNA sequences in the sample encode the same CDR3. The chain links TRBV7-9 to TRBJ1-4; a weak D match, TRBD1 (6 bases). This CDR3 has 14 residues. Germline CDR1 and CDR2: SEHNR and FQNEAQ (reference sequence). V dropped 5 bases and J dropped 4 bases, with 11 bases sitting between them. This CDR3 reads CASSLRQDNEKLFF. CDR3 nucleotide sequence: TGTGCCAGCAGCCTTCGACAGGATAATGAAAAACTGTTTTTT.

The chain has TRBV7-2 and TRBJ2-5; 10 bases map to TRBD1. V was clipped by 4 bases and J by 4 bases; unmatched bases: 6. The CDR3 extends over 15 amino acids. Germline loops: CDR1 SGHTA, CDR2 FQGNSA. CDR3 sequence reads: CASSSRDRGGETQYF. The CDR3 bases are TGTGCCAGCAGCTCCCGGGACAGGGGTGGAGAGACCCAGTACTTC.

The chain carries TRBV5-1 and TRBJ1-2; 7 nucleotides line up with TRBD1. Trimming took 6 bases from V and 3 from J; bases not matched to a gene: 8. CDR3 length equals 14 residues. The germline V gene encodes CDR1 SGHRS and CDR2 YFSETQ. The CDR3 nucleotides are TGCGCCAGCACCCGCGACAGGGTTGACTATGGCTACACCTTC. Protein: CASTRDRVDYGYTF.

The rearrangement uses TRBV5-1 and TRBJ2-3; weak D call: TRBD1 (6 bases). Trimming stripped 7 bases from V and 2 bases from J, with 17 bases between. The CDR3 is made up of 15 amino acids. The germline V gene has CDR1 SGHRS and CDR2 YFSETQ. The CDR3 sequence is CASRRGSGDTDTQYF. The CDR3 DNA is TGCGCCAGCCGTCGGGGCTCAGGGGACACAGATACGCAGTATTTT. The entire variable domain, with the rest obtained from reference TRBV5-1 and TRBJ2-3, is as follows: KAGVTQTPRYLIKTRGQQVTLSCSPISGHRSVSWYQQTPGQGLQFLFEYFSETQRNKGNFPGRFSGRQFSNSRSEMNVSTLELGDSALYLCASRRGSGDTDTQYFGPGTRLTVL.